This TCR beta chain comes out of a study of T-cell memory formation after mild COVID-19. Broader study findings: Certain responding clones were present in pre-infection memory, suggesting participation of cross-reactive memory. Second-wave clones with a day 37 peak had unconfirmed SARS-CoV-2 specificity.

This clonotype was detected a few times. Its antigen is not known. The V end was cut by 2 bases, the J end by 0 bases, with 5 bases between. The germline V gene encodes CDR1 MNHEY and CDR2 SVGEGT. The CDR3 is 13 residues long. TCRdb reprocessed the 5' RACE reads via MiXCR and lists one record per CDR3 protein. Here the sample spans fewer than 700,000 distinct CDR3 sequences, about 20% being singletons. The sequence derives from an adult woman who had mild COVID-19 (a few samples of this study predate the infection). Cell type and time point are not known. Sequencing used PBMCs or a T cell subset sorted from them (not recorded which). The rearrangement uses TRBV6-2 or TRBV6-3 and TRBJ2-7; D is uncertain. CDR3 bases: TGTGCCAGCAGTTACGACACCTCCTACGAGCAGTACTTC. The encoded protein is CASSYDTSYEQYF.